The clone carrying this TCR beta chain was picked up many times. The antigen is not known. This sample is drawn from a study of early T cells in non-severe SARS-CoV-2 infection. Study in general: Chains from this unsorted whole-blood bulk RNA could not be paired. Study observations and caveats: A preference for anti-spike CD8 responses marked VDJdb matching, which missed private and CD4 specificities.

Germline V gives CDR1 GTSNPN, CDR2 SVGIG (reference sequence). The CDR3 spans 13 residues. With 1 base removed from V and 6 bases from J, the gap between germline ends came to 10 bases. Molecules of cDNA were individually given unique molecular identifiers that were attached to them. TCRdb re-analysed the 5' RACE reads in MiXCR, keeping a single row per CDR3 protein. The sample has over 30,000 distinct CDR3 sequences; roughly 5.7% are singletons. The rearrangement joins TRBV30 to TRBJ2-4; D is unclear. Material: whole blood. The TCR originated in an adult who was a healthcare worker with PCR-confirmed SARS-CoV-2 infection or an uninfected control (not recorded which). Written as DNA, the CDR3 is TGTGCCTGGAGTGAAGGCGTCATAAACATTCAGTACTTC. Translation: CAWSEGVINIQYF.